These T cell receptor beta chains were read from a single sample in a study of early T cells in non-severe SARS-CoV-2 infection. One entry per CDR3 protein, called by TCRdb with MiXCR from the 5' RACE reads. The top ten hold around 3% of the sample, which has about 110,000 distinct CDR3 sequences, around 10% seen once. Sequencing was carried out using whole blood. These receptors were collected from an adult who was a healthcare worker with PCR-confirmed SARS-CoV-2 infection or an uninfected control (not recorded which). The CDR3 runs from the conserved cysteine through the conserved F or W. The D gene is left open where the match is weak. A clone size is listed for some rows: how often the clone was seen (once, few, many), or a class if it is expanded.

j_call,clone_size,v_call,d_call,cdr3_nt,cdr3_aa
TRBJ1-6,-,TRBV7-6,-,TGTGCCAGCAGCTTTGGGGGTCTTGGCTCACCCCTCCACTTT,CASSFGGLGSPLHF
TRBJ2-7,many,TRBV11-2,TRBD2,TGTGCCAGCAGCTCCGGACTAGCGGGACTCTACGAGCAGTACTTC,CASSSGLAGLYEQYF
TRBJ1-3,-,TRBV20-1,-,TGCAGTGCTAGAGATGTAGCAGCCTCTGGAAACACCATATATTTT,CSARDVAASGNTIYF
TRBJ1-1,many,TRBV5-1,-,TGCGCCAGCAGCTTGCGTCCTGGGACTGAAGCTTTCTTT,CASSLRPGTEAFF
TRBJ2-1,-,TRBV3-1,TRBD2,TGTGCCAGCACCAATCAGCGGGGCTCCTACAATGAGCAGTTCTTC,CASTNQRGSYNEQFF
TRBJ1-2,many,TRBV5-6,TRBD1,TGTGCCAGCAGCTTGGGGCCCGGGACAGGGACCTATGGCTACACCTTC,CASSLGPGTGTYGYTF
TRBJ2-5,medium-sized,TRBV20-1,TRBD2,TGCAGTGCCGCGTCGGGTAGCGGGAGTCGAGGAGAGACCCAGTACTTC,CSAASGSGSRGETQYF
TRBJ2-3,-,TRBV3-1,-,TGTGCCAGCAGCTCTCGGGGAACGCAGTATTTT,CASSSRGTQYF
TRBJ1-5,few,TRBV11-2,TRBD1,TGTGCCAGCAGCCCTGGGACAGGGGATAATAGCAATCAGCCCCAGCATTTT,CASSPGTGDNSNQPQHF
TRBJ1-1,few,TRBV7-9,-,TGTGCCAGCAACCCCACCCTGAACACTGAAGCTTTCTTT,CASNPTLNTEAFF
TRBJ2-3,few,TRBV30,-,TGTGCCTGGAGTTCCCCCCCCACAGATACGCAGTATTTT,CAWSSPPTDTQYF
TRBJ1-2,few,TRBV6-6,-,TGTGCCAGCAGCCAGGCGGTCGGCTATGGCTACACCTTC,CASSQAVGYGYTF
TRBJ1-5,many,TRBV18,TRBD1,TGTGCCAGCTCACTACTGGACAGGACTAGCAATCAGCCCCAGCATTTT,CASSLLDRTSNQPQHF
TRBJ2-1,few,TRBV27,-,TGTGCCAACGGCAACCCAGGGGTTGTGTCCTACAATGAGCAGTTCTTC,CANGNPGVVSYNEQFF
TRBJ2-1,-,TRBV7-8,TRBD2,TGTGCCAGCAGCTCCAGAGCGGGATGGAGCGATGAGCAGTTCTTC,CASSSRAGWSDEQFF
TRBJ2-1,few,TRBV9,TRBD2,TGTGCCAGCAGCGTAGATGGGGGACTAGCGGCCTACAATGAGCAGTTCTTC,CASSVDGGLAAYNEQFF
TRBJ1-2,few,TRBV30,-,TGTGCCTGGAGTGTTGGGGGGTCTAACTATGGCTACACCTTC,CAWSVGGSNYGYTF
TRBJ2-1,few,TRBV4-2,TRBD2,TGTGCCAGCAGCCAAGTTTCGGCGGGGGCGCGGGAGGGTGAGCAGTTCTTC,CASSQVSAGAREGEQFF
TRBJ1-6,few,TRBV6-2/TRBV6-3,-,TGTGCCAGCAGTCCTACAGGAAATTCACCCCTCCACTTT,CASSPTGNSPLHF
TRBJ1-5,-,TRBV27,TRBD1,TGTGCCAGCAGTTCGCGACAGGGCGATCACCAGCCCCAGCATTTT,CASSSRQGDHQPQHF